Sequencing of this T cell receptor beta chain was carried out in a study of T cells in Graves' hyperthyroidism and ophthalmopathy. With duration under 3 months, ophthalmopathy was active: Clinical Activity Score at least 3, NOSPECS at least 4. The CDR3 is 15 amino acids. Deletions cut 5 bases from V and 4 bases from J, with 12 bases between. Germline V gene sequence: CDR1 SGHTA, CDR2 FQGNSA. It was RNA transcripts that yielded the amplified TCR beta CDR3 regions. Using the HTBI primer set, a first-round RT-PCR was run on the TCR CDR3. Using its own MiXCR run on the multiplex PCR reads, TCRdb lists one record per CDR3 protein. Of roughly 550,000 distinct CDR3 sequences listed, 15% to 20% are singletons.

This TCR came from a woman aged 25 to 39 with Graves' ophthalmopathy. Input material: blood. This chain connects TRBV7-2 to TRBJ1-6; D is unresolved. CDR3 protein: CASSPNTIYNSPLHF. The CDR3 DNA is TGTGCCAGCAGCCCGAATACGATATATAATTCACCCCTCCACTTT.